The sample holds a few counts of the clone carrying this T cell receptor (beta chain). No antigen is known for it. The data belong to a study of T cells after yellow fever vaccination. At the level of the study: SMART-Seq v4 Ultra Low Input handled preparation of low-cell-number fractions.

Findings and limits, study-wide: Researchers cautioned that FACS-sorted repertoires could harbor abundant clonotypes contaminating from the bulk population.

TCRdb itself ran the 5' RACE reads through MiXCR, one entry per CDR3 protein. The top ten clones hold roughly 13% of a sample with some 560,000 distinct CDR3 sequences, roughly 19% of them seen once. The receptor comes from a young man who received the YFV17D yellow fever vaccine. Sequencing used PBMCs, obtained 15 days after the yellow fever booster vaccination.

DNA of the CDR3: TGTGCCAGCGTTCATCTTGGGGGAGGTCGCAATGAGCAGTTCTTC. Protein sequence: CASVHLGGGRNEQFF. The rearrangement links TRBV4-2 to TRBJ2-1, with D perhaps matching TRBD2 (6 bases). Looked up from germline, CDR1 is LGHNA and CDR2 is YNFKEQ. Between the trimmed V and J ends, which lost 8 bases and 6 bases, there was a span of 20 bases. The CDR3 consists of 15 residues.